The sequence of this T cell receptor beta chain was determined in a study of T cell responses to AZD1222 COVID-19 vaccine. Some clones are missing from TCRdb's copy, which holds only in-frame ones; the method was immunoSEQ multiplex PCR. The sample lists approximately 150,000 clones; roughly nine tenths were seen once. Trimming took off 1 base at V and 8 bases at J, with 12 bases between the two ends. Germline CDR1 and CDR2: MNHEY and SMNVEV (reference sequence). The CDR3 has 15 amino acids. The chain carries TRBV27 and TRBJ1-6; D not certain. This clonotype was sampled from an adult in good health. Material: peripheral blood, obtained on day 0 of AZD1222 vaccination. Written as DNA, the CDR3 is TGTGCCAGCAGTTTATGGCGGACTCAGGATTCACCCCTCCACTTT. It is translated as CASSLWRTQDSPLHF.